The clone carrying this T cell receptor (beta chain) has just a few counts. What it binds is unknown. CDR1 is MNHEY and CDR2 is SVGAGI in the germline V gene. The CDR3 spans 15 residues. With 2 bases removed from V and 6 bases from J, the gap between germline ends came to 16 bases. The data were obtained in a study of T-cell reconstitution after alpha-beta-depleted transplantation in children. Study-wide points: Day-60 TCRbeta diversity that was high in some patients was derived from surviving recipient T cells and thymic progenitors. By one year post-transplant, T-cell counts and diversity largely arose from T cells that were newly produced. Reportedly, only several hundred clones from non-depleted graft cells drove alpha-beta T-cell counts at about two months.

Unique molecular identifiers were used in preparing the TCRbeta library. TCRdb ran MiXCR on the PCR reads and lists one entry per CDR3 protein. The sample lists roughly 280,000 distinct CDR3 sequences, under 14% occurring once. V gene TRBV6-5 combines with J gene TRBJ1-1; D unresolved. The sequences come from peripheral blood, collected 180 days after TCRalphabeta/CD19-depleted stem cell transplant. This receptor was identified in a male patient under 10 years old who had a stem cell transplant for chronic granulomatous disease, so the T cells may come from the graft donor. CDR3: CASSYPAGLSPEAFF. CDR3 coding DNA: TGTGCCAGCAGTTACCCGGCCGGTCTATCCCCTGAAGCTTTCTTT.